What follows are 10 T cell receptor beta chains derived from one specimen sequenced in a study of neurological immune-mediated disorders. TCRdb recomputed calls from the 5' RACE reads with MiXCR, one row per CDR3 protein. The table includes 45,000 to 50,000 distinct CDR3 sequences, approximately 3% detected once. The sequenced material came from PBMCs. The receptors come from a woman aged 45-65 years with multiple sclerosis.

This clonotype was seen at least ten times. The J gene is TRBJ2-7, the V gene TRBV20-1, with D maybe TRBD1 (6 bases). CDR3 size: 14 residues. Trimming removed 4 bases at V and 0 bases at J, with 13 bases between. From germline, CDR1 is DFQATT and CDR2 SNEGSKA (reference sequence). The CDR3 coding sequence is TGCAGTGCTACCCCCAGACAGGCCTCCTACGAGCAGTACTTC. Its protein product is CSATPRQASYEQYF.

This clonotype was detected ten times or more. The J gene is TRBJ2-1, the V gene TRBV20-1; 9 bases map to TRBD1. V dropped 0 bases and J dropped 4; count of bases not matched to a gene: 7. The V gene's germline CDR1 is DFQATT and CDR2 SNEGSKA (reference sequence). This CDR3 spans 16 amino acids. Here the CDR3 DNA reads TGCAGTGCTAGAGATGAGGTGACAGGGGGGTACAATGAGCAGTTCTTC. It codes for CSARDEVTGGYNEQFF.

This clonotype has ten or more counts. V is TRBV27 and J is TRBJ2-7; D could derive from TRBD1 or TRBD2 (5 bases each). Germline V gives CDR1 MNHEY, CDR2 SMNVEV (reference sequence). The V end lost 11 bases, the J end lost 0 bases, and 17 bases lay between the germline ends. This CDR3 has 14 residues. The CDR3 region is CAENGDPSSYEQYV. CDR3 coding DNA: TGTGCCGAAAACGGGGACCCTAGCTCCTACGAGCAGTACGTC.

This clonotype came up a few times. With a much larger clone just one base away, this may be a read error. The rearrangement uses TRBV11-3 and TRBJ1-1; D not resolved. The ends were cut back, 2 bases at V and 7 bases at J, with 11 bases in the middle. The germline V gene has CDR1 SGHNT and CDR2 YENEEA. The CDR3 is 13 amino acids. The DNA for the CDR3 is TGTGCCAGCAGCTTAAGGTGGACGAGTGAAGCTTTCTTT. It encodes CASSLRWTSEAFF.

This clonotype was counted ten times or more. The CDR3 loop is CASSESAAYNEQFF. CDR3 DNA sequence: TGTGCCAGCAGTGAATCGGCAGCCTACAATGAGCAGTTCTTC. The rearrangement uses TRBV2 and TRBJ2-1; D is unclear. Germline CDR1 SNHLY, CDR2 FYNNEI. V lost 2 bases, J lost 2 bases, and 7 bases lay in between. The CDR3 totals 14 residues. The entire variable domain, with the rest obtained from reference TRBV2 and TRBJ2-1, is as follows: EPEVTQTPSHQVTQMGQEVILRCVPISNHLYFYWYRQILGQKVEFLVSFYNNEISEKSEIFDDQFSVERPDGSNFTLKIRSTKLEDSAMYFCASSESAAYNEQFFGPGTRLTVL.

The sample holds many counts of this clonotype. The rearrangement joins TRBV20-1 to TRBJ2-3; 15 bases agree with TRBD2. The CDR3 runs to 19 residues. The junction had 13 bases not matched to a gene; V was cut back by 3 bases and J by 3 bases. CDR1 and CDR2 (germline): DFQATT, SNEGSKA (reference sequence). The CDR3 DNA is TGCAGTGCTAGGGCCATGCCGGGACTAGCGGGAGGTGGGACAGATACGCAGTATTTT. It yields the protein CSARAMPGLAGGGTDTQYF.

The table lists this clonotype with many counts. The genes are TRBV5-4 and TRBJ2-5, with 8 bases matching TRBD2. CDR1 and CDR2 from the germline V gene are SGHNT and YYREEE (reference sequence). CDR3 size: 15 residues. After removal of 0 bases from V and 5 bases from J, the junction contained 6 bases not matched to a gene. CDR3: CASSLAREGRETQYF. CDR3 nucleotide sequence: TGTGCCAGCAGCTTGGCCCGGGAGGGCCGGGAGACCCAGTACTTC.

This clonotype has at least ten counts. The chain uses TRBV20-1 and TRBJ2-1, with TRBD2 identical over 10 bases. V gave up 3 bases and J gave up 9 bases; unmatched junction bases: 11. The CDR3 sequence is 15 residues long. From germline, CDR1 is DFQATT and CDR2 SNEGSKA (reference sequence). CDR3 bases: TGCAGTGCTAGTATCGCTAGCGGGAGTATAGGTGAGCAGTTCTTC. Residues: CSASIASGSIGEQFF.

This clonotype was picked up many times. The chain carries TRBV20-1 and TRBJ1-2; D is uncertain. The germline V gene has CDR1 DFQATT and CDR2 SNEGSKA (reference sequence). V lost 1 base to trimming and J lost 2 bases, with 8 bases between them. The CDR3 runs to 13 residues. CDR3 amino acids: CSARVASNYGYTF. The DNA for the CDR3 is TGCAGTGCTAGAGTGGCCAGCAACTATGGCTACACCTTC.

This clonotype was found many times. V gene TRBV20-1 combines with J gene TRBJ2-1, with D uncertain. This CDR3 is 14 amino acids long. Germline CDR1 DFQATT, CDR2 SNEGSKA (reference sequence). V was cut by 3 bases and J by 3 bases, with 12 bases left in between. CDR3 region: CSARGRMDYNEQFF. As DNA, the CDR3 is TGCAGTGCTAGGGGCAGGATGGACTACAATGAGCAGTTCTTC.